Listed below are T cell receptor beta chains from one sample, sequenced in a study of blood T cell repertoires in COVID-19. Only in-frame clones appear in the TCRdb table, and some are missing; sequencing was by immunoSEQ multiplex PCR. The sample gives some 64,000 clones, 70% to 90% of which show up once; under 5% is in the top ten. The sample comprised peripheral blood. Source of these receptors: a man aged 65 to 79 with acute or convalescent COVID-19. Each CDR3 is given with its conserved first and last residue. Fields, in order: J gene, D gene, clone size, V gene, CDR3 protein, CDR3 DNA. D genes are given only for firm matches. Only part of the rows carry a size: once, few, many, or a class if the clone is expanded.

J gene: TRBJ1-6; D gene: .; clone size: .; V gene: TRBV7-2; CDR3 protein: CASSPVRSPLHF; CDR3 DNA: TGTGCCAGCAGCCCCGTCCGTTCACCCCTCCACTTT
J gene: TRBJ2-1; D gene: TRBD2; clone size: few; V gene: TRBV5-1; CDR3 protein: CASSLRGLAYNEQFF; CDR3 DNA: TGCGCCAGCAGCTTGCGGGGACTAGCCTACAATGAGCAGTTCTTC
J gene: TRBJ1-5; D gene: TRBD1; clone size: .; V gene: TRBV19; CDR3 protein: CASTDREGQPQHF; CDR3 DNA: TGTGCCAGTACCGACAGGGAAGGACAGCCCCAGCATTTT
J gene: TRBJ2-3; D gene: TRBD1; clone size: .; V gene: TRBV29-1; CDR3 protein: CSAETYRGSTDTQYF; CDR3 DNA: TGCAGCGCTGAGACTTACAGGGGCAGCACAGATACGCAGTATTTT
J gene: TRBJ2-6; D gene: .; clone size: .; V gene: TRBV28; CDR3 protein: CASSFRLRRSGANVLTF; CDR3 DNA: TGTGCCAGCAGTTTCCGGCTCCGGCGGTCTGGGGCCAACGTCCTGACTTTC
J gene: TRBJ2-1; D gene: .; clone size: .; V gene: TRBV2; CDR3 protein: CASSEAISPTSAFF; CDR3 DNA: TGTGCCAGCAGTGAAGCGATAAGCCCTACCTCTGCATTCTTC
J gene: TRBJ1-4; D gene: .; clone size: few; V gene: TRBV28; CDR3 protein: CASQGGEEKLFF; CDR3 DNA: TGTGCCAGCCAGGGAGGAGAGGAAAAACTGTTTTTT
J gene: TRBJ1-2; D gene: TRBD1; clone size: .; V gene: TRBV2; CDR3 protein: CASSESNGQGTNYGYTF; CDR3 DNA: TGTGCCAGCAGTGAATCGAATGGACAGGGGACTAACTATGGCTACACCTTC
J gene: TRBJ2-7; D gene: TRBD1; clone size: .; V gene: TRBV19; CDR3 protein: CASSTWDRGPYEQYF; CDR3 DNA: TGTGCCAGTAGTACATGGGACAGGGGACCCTACGAGCAGTACTTC
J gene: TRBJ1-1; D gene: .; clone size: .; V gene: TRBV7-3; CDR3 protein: CASSLYGQMNTEAFF; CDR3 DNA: TGTGCCAGCAGCTTGTATGGGCAGATGAACACTGAAGCTTTCTTT
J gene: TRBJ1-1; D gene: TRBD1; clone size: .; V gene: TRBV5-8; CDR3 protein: CASSFGTGGTEAFF; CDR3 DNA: TGTGCCAGCAGCTTTGGGACAGGGGGCACTGAAGCTTTCTTT
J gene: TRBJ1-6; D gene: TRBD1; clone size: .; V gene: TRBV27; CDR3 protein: CASSLTGGNSPLHF; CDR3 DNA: TGTGCCAGCAGTCTGACAGGGGGAAATTCACCCCTCCACTTT
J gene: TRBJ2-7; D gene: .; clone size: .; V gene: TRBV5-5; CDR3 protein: CARGGGGFFYEQYF; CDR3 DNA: TGTGCCCGCGGGGGCGGGGGTTTTTTCTACGAGCAGTACTTC
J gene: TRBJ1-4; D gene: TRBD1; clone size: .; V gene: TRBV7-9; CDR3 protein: CASSLTTGTVGEKLFF; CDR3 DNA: TGTGCCAGCAGCCTAACAACAGGGACAGTGGGTGAAAAACTGTTTTTT
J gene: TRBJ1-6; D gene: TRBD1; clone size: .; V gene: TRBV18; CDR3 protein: CASSRDRYNSPLHF; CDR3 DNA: TGTGCCAGCTCACGGGACAGGTATAATTCACCCCTCCACTTT
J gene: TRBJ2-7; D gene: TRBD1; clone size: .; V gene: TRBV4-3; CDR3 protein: CASSQDPGTEYYEQYF; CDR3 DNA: TGCGCCAGCAGCCAAGACCCCGGGACAGAATACTACGAGCAGTACTTC
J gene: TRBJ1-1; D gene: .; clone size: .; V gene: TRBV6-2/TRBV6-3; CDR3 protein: CASSYRGNTEAFF; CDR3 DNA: TGTGCCAGCAGTTATCGGGGGAACACTGAAGCTTTCTTT
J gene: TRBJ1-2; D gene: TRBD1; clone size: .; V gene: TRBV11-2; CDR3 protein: CASSSSGQAQYGYTF; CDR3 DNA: TGTGCCAGCAGCTCCTCGGGACAGGCGCAGTATGGCTACACCTTC
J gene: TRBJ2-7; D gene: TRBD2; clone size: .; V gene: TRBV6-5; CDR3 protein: CATSRLAGGYEQYF; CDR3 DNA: TGTGCCACCAGCCGACTAGCGGGGGGTTACGAGCAGTACTTC
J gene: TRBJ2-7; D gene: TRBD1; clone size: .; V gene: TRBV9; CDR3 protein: CASSPGQGGYEQYF; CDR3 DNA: TGTGCCAGCAGCCCGGGACAGGGGGGCTACGAGCAGTACTTC
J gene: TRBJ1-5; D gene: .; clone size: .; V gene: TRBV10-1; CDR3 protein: CASSPRGGGNQPQHF; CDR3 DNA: TGCGCCAGCAGCCCTAGGGGAGGAGGCAATCAGCCCCAGCATTTT
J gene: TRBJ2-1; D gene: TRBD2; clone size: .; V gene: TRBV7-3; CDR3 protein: CASSLVGGGYNEQFF; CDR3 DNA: TGTGCCAGCAGCCTGGTTGGCGGGGGCTACAATGAGCAGTTCTTC
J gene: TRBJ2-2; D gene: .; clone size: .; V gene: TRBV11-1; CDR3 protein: CASSFRQANTGELFF; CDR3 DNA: TGTGCCAGCAGCTTTCGGCAGGCGAACACCGGGGAGCTGTTTTTT
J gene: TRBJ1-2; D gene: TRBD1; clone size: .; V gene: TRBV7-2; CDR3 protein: CASSLGLTGVGGYTF; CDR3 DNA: TGTGCCAGCAGCTTAGGCTTGACAGGGGTTGGGGGCTACACCTTC
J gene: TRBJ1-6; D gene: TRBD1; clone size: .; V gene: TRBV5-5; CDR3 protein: CASLKGPTGGENSPLHF; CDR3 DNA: TGTGCCAGCCTCAAGGGCCCCACAGGGGGCGAGAATTCACCCCTCCACTTT
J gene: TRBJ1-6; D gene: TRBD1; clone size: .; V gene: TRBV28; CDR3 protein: CASSPLRGYSPLHF; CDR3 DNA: TGTGCCAGCAGCCCACTCAGGGGGTATTCACCCCTCCACTTT
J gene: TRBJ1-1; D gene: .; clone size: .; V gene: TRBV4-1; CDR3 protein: CASSQRLGDTEAFF; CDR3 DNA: TGCGCCAGCAGCCAAAGACTAGGGGACACTGAAGCTTTCTTT
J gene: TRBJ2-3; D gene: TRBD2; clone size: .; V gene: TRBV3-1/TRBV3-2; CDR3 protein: CASSQYRLAGISTDTQYF; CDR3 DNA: TGTGCCAGCAGCCAATACCGCCTAGCGGGGATATCCACAGATACGCAGTATTTT
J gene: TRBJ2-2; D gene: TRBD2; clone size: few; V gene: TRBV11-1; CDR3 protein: CASRWGRANTGELFF; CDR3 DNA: TGTGCCAGCAGATGGGGGAGGGCTAACACCGGGGAGCTGTTTTTT
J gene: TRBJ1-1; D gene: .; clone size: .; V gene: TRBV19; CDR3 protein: CASLGNTEAFF; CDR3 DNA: TGTGCCAGTCTAGGGAACACTGAAGCTTTCTTT
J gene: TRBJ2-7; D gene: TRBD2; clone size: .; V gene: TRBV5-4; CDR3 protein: CASSRRLAGAGEQYF; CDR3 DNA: TGTGCCAGCAGCAGGAGACTAGCGGGGGCCGGCGAGCAGTACTTC
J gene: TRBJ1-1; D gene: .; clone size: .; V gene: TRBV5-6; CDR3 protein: CATSGPGQRTEAFF; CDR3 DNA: TGTGCCACCTCAGGGCCGGGACAACGTACTGAAGCTTTCTTT
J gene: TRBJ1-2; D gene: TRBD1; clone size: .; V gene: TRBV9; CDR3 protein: CASRGTGTWGYTF; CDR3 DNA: TGTGCCAGCAGGGGGACAGGGACGTGGGGCTACACCTTC
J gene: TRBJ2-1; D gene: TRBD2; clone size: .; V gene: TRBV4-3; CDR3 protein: CASSQDPGLASYNEQFF; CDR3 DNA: TGCGCCAGCAGCCAAGATCCCGGACTAGCCTCCTACAATGAGCAGTTCTTC
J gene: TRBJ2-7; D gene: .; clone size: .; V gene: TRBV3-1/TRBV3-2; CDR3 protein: CASSQQRYGSSYEQYF; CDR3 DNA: TGTGCCAGCAGCCAACAGCGTTATGGGAGCTCCTACGAGCAGTACTTC
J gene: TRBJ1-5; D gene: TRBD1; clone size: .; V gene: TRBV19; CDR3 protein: CASNPGQGAQPQHF; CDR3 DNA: TGTGCCAGTAACCCGGGACAGGGGGCTCAGCCCCAGCATTTT
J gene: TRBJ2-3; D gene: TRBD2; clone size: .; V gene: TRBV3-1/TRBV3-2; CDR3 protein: CASSTRPLTSGGALDTQYF; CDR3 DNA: TGTGCCAGCAGCACCCGCCCCCTTACTAGCGGGGGGGCCTTAGATACGCAGTATTTT
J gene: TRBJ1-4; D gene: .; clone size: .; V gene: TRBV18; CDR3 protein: CASSPGGSEKLFF; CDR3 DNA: TGTGCCAGCTCACCTGGGGGGTCTGAAAAACTGTTTTTT
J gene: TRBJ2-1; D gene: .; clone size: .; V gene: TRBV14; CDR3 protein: CASSSAQGDNEQFF; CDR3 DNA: TGTGCCAGCAGCTCTGCACAAGGAGACAATGAGCAGTTCTTC
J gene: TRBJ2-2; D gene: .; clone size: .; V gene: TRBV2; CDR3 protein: CASRSGRGNTGELFF; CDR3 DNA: TGTGCCAGCAGATCCGGACGGGGAAACACCGGGGAGCTGTTTTTT
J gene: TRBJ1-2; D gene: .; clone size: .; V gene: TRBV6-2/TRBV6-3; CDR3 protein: CASSYSYRADGYTF; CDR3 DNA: TGTGCCAGCAGTTACTCGTACAGGGCCGACGGCTACACCTTC
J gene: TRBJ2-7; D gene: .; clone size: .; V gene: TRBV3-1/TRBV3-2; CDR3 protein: CASSQGVPSYEQYF; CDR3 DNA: TGTGCCAGCAGCCAAGGAGTACCCTCCTACGAGCAGTACTTC
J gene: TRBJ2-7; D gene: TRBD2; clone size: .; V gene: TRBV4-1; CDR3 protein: CASSLVSGGRTQISYEQYF; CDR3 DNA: TGCGCCAGCAGCCTCGTCAGCGGGGGCCGTACCCAAATCTCCTACGAGCAGTACTTC
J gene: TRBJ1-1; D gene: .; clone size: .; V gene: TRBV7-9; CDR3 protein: CASSPRQNTEAFF; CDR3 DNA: TGTGCCAGCAGCCCCCGACAGAACACTGAAGCTTTCTTT
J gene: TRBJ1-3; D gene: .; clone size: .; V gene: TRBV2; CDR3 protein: CASSEVGADRIISGNTIYF; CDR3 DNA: TGTGCCAGCAGTGAAGTGGGGGCTGACAGAATAATCTCTGGAAACACCATATATTTT
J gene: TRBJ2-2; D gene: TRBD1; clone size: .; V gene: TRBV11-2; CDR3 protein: CASSSPNRGAGELFF; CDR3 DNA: TGTGCCAGCAGCTCCCCGAACAGGGGGGCCGGGGAGCTGTTTTTT
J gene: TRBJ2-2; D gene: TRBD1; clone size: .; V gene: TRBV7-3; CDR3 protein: CASSPTGLTGTGELFF; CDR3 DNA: TGTGCCAGCAGCCCGACAGGGCTCACGGGCACCGGGGAGCTGTTTTTT
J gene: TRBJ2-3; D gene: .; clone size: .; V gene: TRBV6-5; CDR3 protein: CASSYSTGRTDTQYF; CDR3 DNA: TGTGCCAGCAGTTACTCGACAGGCCGCACAGATACGCAGTATTTT
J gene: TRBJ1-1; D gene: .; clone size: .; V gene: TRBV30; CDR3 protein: CAWSVGQGRLAFF; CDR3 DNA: TGTGCCTGGAGTGTAGGGCAGGGTCGATTAGCTTTCTTT
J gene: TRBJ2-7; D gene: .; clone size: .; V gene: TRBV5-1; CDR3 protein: CASSLDIPSYEQYF; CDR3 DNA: TGCGCCAGCAGCTTGGACATACCCTCCTACGAGCAGTACTTC
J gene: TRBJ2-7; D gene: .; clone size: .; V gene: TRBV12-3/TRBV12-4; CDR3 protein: CASSARTDEQYF; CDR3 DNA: TGTGCCAGCAGTGCCCGGACAGATGAGCAGTACTTC
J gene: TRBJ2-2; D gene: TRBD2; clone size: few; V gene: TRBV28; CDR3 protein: CASRAGTSGVFGELFF; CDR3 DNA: TGTGCCAGCAGAGCCGGGACTAGCGGGGTTTTCGGGGAGCTGTTTTTT